The 7 T cell receptor beta chains presented below share a single source sample, sequenced in a study of blood T cell repertoires in COVID-19. Method: immunoSEQ multiplex PCR; TCRdb's copy keeps in-frame clones and lacks some. The sample includes 300,000 or so clones, roughly 90% of them seen just once. Material for sequencing was peripheral blood. The receptors were gathered from a woman in her 30s with COVID-19, enrolled during active disease.

The chain couples TRBV3-1 (or the pseudogene TRBV3-2) to TRBJ2-5, with a possible D match to TRBD2 (5 bases). Trimming took 4 bases from V and 5 from J, leaving 17 bases between them. Germline V gene data show CDR1 as LGHDT and CDR2 as YNNKEL (reference sequence). The CDR3 covers 15 residues. The CDR3 sequence: CASSPPLGLVETQYF. The CDR3 DNA follows: TGTGCCAGCAGCCCGCCGCTTGGACTCGTGGAGACCCAGTACTTC.

In nucleotides, the CDR3 is TGTGCCAGCAGCTTAGGGGGACTAGACCCTTACGAGCAGTACTTC. Translating gives CASSLGGLDPYEQYF. This chain links TRBV7-9 with TRBJ2-7; 8 bases map to TRBD2. CDR1 is SEHNR and CDR2 is FQNEAQ in the germline V gene (reference sequence). The J segment lost 4 bases and the V segment lost 1 base, leaving 6 bases of the junction unmatched. This CDR3 comprises 15 residues.

The chain has TRBV12-5 and TRBJ1-1; D gene ambiguous. Germline lookup yields CDR1 LGHNT and CDR2 FRNRAP. This CDR3 comprises 19 residues. Trimming took 0 bases from V and 0 from J, leaving 20 bases between them. The CDR3 sequence: CASGLVGCQVNSLNTEAFF. The CDR3 DNA is TGTGCTAGTGGTTTGGTCGGTTGCCAGGTGAATTCTTTGAACACTGAAGCTTTCTTT.

The rearrangement uses TRBV27 and TRBJ2-5; 7 nucleotides line up with TRBD1. The V and J ends lost 3 bases and 2 bases, in that order; junction bases with no gene match: 3. Germline V gene data show CDR1 as MNHEY and CDR2 as SMNVEV (reference sequence). The CDR3 spans 14 residues. The CDR3 reads CASSFGTAQETQYF. DNA for the CDR3: TGTGCCAGCAGTTTTGGGACAGCACAAGAGACCCAGTACTTC.

The chain recombines TRBV30 with TRBJ1-1; 12 bases are a match to TRBD1. Trimming at V came to 2 bases and at J to 2 bases, leaving 6 bases not matched to a gene. The CDR3 has 16 amino acids. Germline assignment: CDR1 GTSNPN and CDR2 SVGIG (reference sequence). The CDR3 DNA sequence: TGTGCCTGGAGTAGCCGGGACAGGGGGCAAAACACTGAAGCTTTCTTT. Translation gives CAWSSRDRGQNTEAFF.

The chain links TRBV10-2 to TRBJ2-3, with TRBD2 identical over 14 bases. The J segment lost 6 bases and the V segment lost 6 bases, leaving 5 bases of the junction unmatched. The germline CDR1 and CDR2 sequences are WSHSY and SAAADI. This CDR3 contains 15 residues. The CDR3 nucleotides read TGCGCCAGCAGGATGGGACTAGCGGGAGCTGATACGCAGTATTTT. Amino acids: CASRMGLAGADTQYF.

The chain uses TRBV27 and TRBJ1-1; 7 nucleotides line up with TRBD1. Germline V gene lookup returns CDR1 MNHEY and CDR2 SMNVEV (reference sequence). J lost 4 bases, V lost 5 bases, and 10 bases had no gene match. The CDR3 has 15 residues. CDR3 nucleotide sequence: TGTGCCAGCAGTGTTACAGGGGTTAGCGGCACTGAAGCTTTCTTT. It specifies CASSVTGVSGTEAFF.